The 25 T cell receptor beta chains listed next were all sequenced from one sample in a study of PD-L1 blockade in urothelial cancer. Clones were sequenced by immunoSEQ multiplex PCR, and TCRdb holds only the in-frame ones, with some missing. This sample has roughly 90,000 clones, with about 90% found just once. Time point here: pretreatment peripheral blood. Here the sequenced sample was PBMCs, taken around atezolizumab (anti-PD-L1) treatment. Receptors were obtained from a woman of 80 years or more with urothelial cancer.

This sequence joins TRBV7-8 and TRBJ1-2; D remains ambiguous. The CDR3 is 14 residues long. V lost 1 base and J lost 3, with 9 bases in between. Looked up from germline, CDR1 is SGHVS and CDR2 is FQNEAQ. The CDR3 coding sequence is TGTGCCAGCAGCTTAGGGCCCGCAGACTATGGCTACACCTTC. Translation: CASSLGPADYGYTF.

V and J are TRBV10-1 and TRBJ2-1; TRBD2 is a possible D gene (5 bases). V was trimmed by 2 bases and J by 6 bases, leaving 11 bases between them. The CDR3 is 14 residues long. Germline CDR1 is WNHNN and CDR2 is SYGVQD (reference sequence). In DNA form, the CDR3 reads TGCGCCAGCAGTGAGAGGCTAGCAGGCAATGAGCAGTTCTTC. This encodes CASSERLAGNEQFF.

The chain combines TRBV27 with TRBJ1-1; the match to TRBD1 covers 10 bases. This CDR3 is built from 13 residues. Germline lookup yields CDR1 MNHEY and CDR2 SMNVEV (reference sequence). V dropped 6 bases and J dropped 8; count of bases not matched to a gene: 6. DNA of the CDR3: TGTGCCAGCAGACGACAGGGGGCGGACGAAGCTTTCTTT. Translated, it gives CASRRQGADEAFF.

This rearrangement joins TRBV11-2 to TRBJ1-5; D perhaps matches TRBD1 (6 bases). This CDR3 region has 15 residues. Germline V CDR1 and CDR2: SGHAT, FQNNGV. Trimming stripped 3 bases from V and 4 bases from J, with 13 bases between. As DNA, the CDR3 is TGTGCCAGCAGCTTTTCCGGGACAAATAATCAGCCCCAGCATTTT. Residues: CASSFSGTNNQPQHF.

In its sample, this clone was seen once. This chain connects TRBV4-2 to TRBJ2-6; 7 nucleotides agree with TRBD2. The CDR3 length is 17 residues. Germline CDR1 LGHNA, CDR2 YNFKEQ. V shed 0 bases and J 2 bases; nucleotides not matched to a gene: 4. CDR3: CASSQDQAGAGANVLTF. The CDR3 DNA reads as TGTGCCAGCAGCCAAGATCAGGCGGGAGCTGGGGCCAACGTCCTGACTTTC.

V usage is TRBV10-3 and J usage is TRBJ2-7, with D possibly being TRBD1 (5 bases). Between the trimmed V and J ends, which lost 5 bases and 2 bases, there was a span of 10 bases. Germline V gives CDR1 ENHRY, CDR2 SYGVKD. The CDR3 length is 13 residues. DNA of the CDR3: TGTGCCATCAGTCAGACAGAACCCTACGAGCAGTACTTC. Its translation is CAISQTEPYEQYF.

In DNA form, the CDR3 reads TGTGCCAGCACAATGGGACTAGCGGTCTACGAGCAGTACTTC. Protein sequence: CASTMGLAVYEQYF. This chain connects TRBV6-6 to TRBJ2-7, with 11 bases identical to TRBD2. With V trimmed by 7 bases and J by 3 bases, 5 bases remained unmatched. This CDR3 has 14 residues. Germline V lookup: CDR1 MNHNY, CDR2 SVGAGI (reference sequence).

The gene calls are TRBV19 and TRBJ2-5; D gene unclear. The V gene's germline CDR1 is LNHDA and CDR2 SQIVND (reference sequence). The CDR3 runs to 15 residues. V lost 8 bases and J 5 bases, leaving 21 bases between the germline ends. CDR3 sequence: CASSRAARRYETQYF. The CDR3 coding sequence is TGTGCCAGTTCCCGTGCGGCGCGGCGGTATGAGACCCAGTACTTC.

This chain joins TRBV28 and TRBJ1-5; 10 positions agree with TRBD1. CDR3 length: 17 amino acids. Germline V lookup: CDR1 MDHEN, CDR2 SYDVKM. V shed 8 bases, J shed 0 bases, and the junction held 10 bases outside the gene matches. CDR3 in amino acids: CASLGTGVGISNQPQHF. In DNA, the CDR3 is TGTGCCAGCCTCGGGACAGGGGTGGGTATTAGCAATCAGCCCCAGCATTTT.

V usage is TRBV11-2 and J usage is TRBJ2-3; 10 bases are shared with TRBD2. Germline CDR1 and CDR2: SGHAT and FQNNGV. V shed 5 bases and J 1 base; nucleotides not matched to a gene: 9. This CDR3 is 17 amino acids long. In nucleotides, the CDR3 is TGTGCCAGCAGCGCCGGCCGGCTAGCGGGGGGCACAGATACGCAGTATTTT. This encodes CASSAGRLAGGTDTQYF.

The CDR3 loop reads CASSMSSLYEQYF. In DNA, the CDR3 is TGTGCCAGTAGTATGTCCAGTCTCTACGAGCAGTACTTC. The chain links TRBV19 to TRBJ2-7; D gene unclear. Germline CDR1 and CDR2: LNHDA and SQIVND (reference sequence). This CDR3 contains 13 residues. Trimming removed 3 bases at V and 3 bases at J, with 9 bases between.

The V call is TRBV27, the J call TRBJ2-6; no definite D call. CDR1 is MNHEY, CDR2 SMNVEV, per germline (reference sequence). This CDR3 is built from 15 residues. V dropped 5 bases and J dropped 1 base, with 9 bases sitting between them. Written as DNA, the CDR3 is TGTGCCAGCAGTCCCGAGTTGTCTGGGGCCAACGTCCTGACTTTC. It yields the protein CASSPELSGANVLTF. Looking up the rest from reference TRBV27 and TRBJ2-6 gives the full variable domain: EAQVTQNPRYLITVTGKKLTVTCSQNMNHEYMSWYRQDPGLGLRQIYYSMNVEVTDKGDVPEGYKVSRKEKRNFPLILESPSPNQTSLYFCASSPELSGANVLTFGAGSRLTVL.

A few counts support this clone. This chain links TRBV28 with TRBJ1-5; D is unresolved. Trimming removed 5 bases at V and 4 bases at J, with 18 bases between. This CDR3 has 16 residues. Germline CDR1 MDHEN, CDR2 SYDVKM. As DNA, the CDR3 is TGTGCCAGCAGTATGTTGCTAGGTACGGGGAATCAGCCCCAGCATTTT. Amino acids: CASSMLLGTGNQPQHF.

The chain uses TRBV4-2 and TRBJ2-4; D perhaps matches TRBD1 (5 bases). CDR1 and CDR2 from the germline V gene are LGHNA and YNFKEQ. There are 18 residues in the CDR3. Trimming shortened V by 1 base and J by 5 bases, and 21 bases separated the two germline ends. The DNA of the CDR3 is TGTGCCAGCAGCCAAGCTTCTAGAAGGGGTAGTAGAGAAAACATTCAGTACTTC. It is translated as CASSQASRRGSRENIQYF.

The J gene is TRBJ1-3, the V gene TRBV7-9; D uncertain. The V end was cut by 1 base, the J end by 3 bases, with 10 bases between. Germline CDR1 is SEHNR and CDR2 is FQNEAQ (reference sequence). CDR3 length: 15 amino acids. The CDR3 nucleotides read TGTGCCAGCAGCTTAGTTTCGGGGTTTGGAAACACCATATATTTT. Residues: CASSLVSGFGNTIYF.

The V and J genes are TRBV5-1 and TRBJ1-1, with TRBD1 matching 10 bases. Losses at the gene ends were 4 bases for V and 6 bases for J; bases not matched to a gene: 9. Per the germline V gene, CDR1 is SGHRS and CDR2 is YFSETQ. The CDR3 loop spans 15 amino acids. CDR3 in amino acids: CASSRGQGVHAEAFF. The CDR3 DNA follows: TGCGCCAGCAGCCGTGGACAGGGGGTGCACGCTGAAGCTTTCTTT.

This clone was recorded once. The rearrangement joins TRBV21-1 to TRBJ2-1; the table names TRBD2, a call not compared with the DNA. TRBV21-1 is a listed pseudogene. The CDR3 is 16 residues long. The CDR3 nucleotides read TGTGCCAGCAGCAAAGTCAGCGGGAGCTCCTACAATGAGCAGTTCTTC. Translating it yields CASSKVSGSSYNEQFF.

The rearrangement uses TRBV19 and TRBJ2-7; D is possibly TRBD2 (5 bases). Germline CDR1 is LNHDA and CDR2 is SQIVND (reference sequence). V was clipped by 6 bases and J by 6 bases, with 12 bases between them. This CDR3 spans 12 amino acids. The CDR3 sequence: CASSTRSGEQYF. The CDR3, as DNA: TGTGCCAGTAGCACTAGATCGGGCGAGCAGTACTTC.

The chain carries TRBV5-1 and TRBJ2-5, with a possible D match to TRBD2 (6 bases). The CDR3 extends over 15 amino acids. V lost 1 base to trimming and J lost 1 base, with 11 bases between them. The V gene's germline CDR1 is SGHRS and CDR2 YFSETQ. CDR3 in DNA: TGCGCCAGCAGCTTGCGCGGGACTTCCCAAGAGACCCAGTACTTC. This gives the protein CASSLRGTSQETQYF. The entire variable domain, with the rest obtained from reference TRBV5-1 and TRBJ2-5, is as follows: KAGVTQTPRYLIKTRGQQVTLSCSPISGHRSVSWYQQTPGQGLQFLFEYFSETQRNKGNFPGRFSGRQFSNSRSEMNVSTLELGDSALYLCASSLRGTSQETQYFGPGTRLLVL.

The rearrangement joins TRBV5-1 to TRBJ2-3, with 8 bases aligning to TRBD2. CDR3 length: 15 residues. With V trimmed by 7 bases and J by 3 bases, 10 bases remained unmatched. Per germline, CDR1 SGHRS and CDR2 YFSETQ. CDR3 loop: CASGDAGGQTDTQYF. In DNA form, the CDR3 reads TGCGCCAGCGGTGACGCGGGGGGACAAACAGATACGCAGTATTTT.

The rearrangement links TRBV10-3 to TRBJ2-3; 12 bases line up with TRBD1. Germline V gene lookup returns CDR1 ENHRY and CDR2 SYGVKD. The V and J ends lost 7 bases and 1 base, in that order; junction bases with no gene match: 12. This CDR3 has 18 amino acids. The CDR3 region is CAIKGQEGQGAGTDTQYF. In DNA, the CDR3 is TGTGCCATCAAAGGTCAAGAGGGACAGGGGGCCGGCACAGATACGCAGTATTTT.

The chain uses TRBV7-8 and TRBJ1-2; unclear D gene. CDR3 length equals 12 residues. The V and J ends lost 5 bases and 8 bases respectively, with 12 bases between them. In germline, CDR1 is SGHVS, CDR2 FQNEAQ. The DNA for the CDR3 is TGTGCCAGCAGCCCCGATTCGCGGGGCTACACCTTC. Translated: CASSPDSRGYTF.

The chain recombines TRBV19 with TRBJ1-1; possibly TRBD1 for D (6 bases). There are 14 residues in the CDR3. With 5 bases removed from V and 5 bases from J, the gap between germline ends came to 15 bases. CDR1 is LNHDA and CDR2 is SQIVND in the germline V gene (reference sequence). The chain's CDR3 is CASSRTAVMTEAFF. The CDR3 DNA sequence: TGTGCCAGTAGTCGGACAGCCGTGATGACTGAAGCTTTCTTT.

The genes are TRBV27 and TRBJ2-7; 9 nucleotides match TRBD1. There are 14 residues in the CDR3. V lost 3 bases, J lost 2 bases, and 2 bases stayed unmatched. The germline gives CDR1 MNHEY, CDR2 SMNVEV (reference sequence). The CDR3 reads CASSLGQGTYEQYF. The CDR3 nucleotides are TGTGCCAGCAGTTTGGGACAGGGTACCTACGAGCAGTACTTC.

The rearrangement links TRBV30 to TRBJ1-5; D is perhaps TRBD1 (6 bases). V lost 2 bases and J lost 5, with 13 bases in between. The germline CDR1 and CDR2 sequences are GTSNPN and SVGIG (reference sequence). This CDR3 region has 14 residues. The CDR3 region has the DNA TGTGCCTGGAGTACAGGGCCAGCTTATCAGCCCCAGCATTTT. This codes for CAWSTGPAYQPQHF.